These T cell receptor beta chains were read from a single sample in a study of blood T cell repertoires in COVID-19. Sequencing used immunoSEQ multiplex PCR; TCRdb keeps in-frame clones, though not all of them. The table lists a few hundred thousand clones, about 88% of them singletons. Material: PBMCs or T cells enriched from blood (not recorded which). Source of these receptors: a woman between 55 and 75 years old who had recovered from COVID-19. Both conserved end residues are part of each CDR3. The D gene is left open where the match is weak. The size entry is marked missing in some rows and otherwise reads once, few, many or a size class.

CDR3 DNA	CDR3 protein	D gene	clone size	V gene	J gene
TGCGCCAGCAGCTTGGGGAGGGACAGGGTAAAGAACACTGAAGCTTTCTTT	CASSLGRDRVKNTEAFF	TRBD1	.	TRBV5-1	TRBJ1-1
TGTGCCAGCAGAACTAGGGGGGGGCGCGGTGGCACCGGGGAGCTGTTTTTT	CASRTRGGRGGTGELFF	.	once	TRBV2	TRBJ2-2
TGTGCCGCCTGGAGGGCAGGGAATGGCTACACCTTC	CAAWRAGNGYTF	.	.	TRBV10-3	TRBJ1-2
TGTGCTAGTGGGACGGGACAGTCGAACACCGGGGAGCTGTTTTTT	CASGTGQSNTGELFF	TRBD1	.	TRBV12-5	TRBJ2-2
TGTGCCAGTAGTATCCGACAGGCAACTAATGAAAAACTGTTTTTT	CASSIRQATNEKLFF	.	.	TRBV19	TRBJ1-4
TGTGCCAGTAGTATTGTCAGTTACACTGAAGCTTTCTTT	CASSIVSYTEAFF	.	.	TRBV19	TRBJ1-1
TGTGCCAGTAGTATAGTGGGAACAGGGGCCGAGCAGTACTTC	CASSIVGTGAEQYF	TRBD1	.	TRBV19	TRBJ2-7
TGTGCCAGCAGCCAGGACAGGGTAGGGAACACTGAAGCTTTCTTT	CASSQDRVGNTEAFF	TRBD1	.	TRBV3-1/TRBV3-2	TRBJ1-1
TGTGCCAGCAGCCATCGACAGGGAACGAACACCATATATTTT	CASSHRQGTNTIYF	TRBD1	.	TRBV7-9	TRBJ1-3
TGTGCCAGCAGGAGAACAGGGGTAGGCACAGATACGCAGTATTTT	CASRRTGVGTDTQYF	TRBD1	.	TRBV2	TRBJ2-3
TGTGCCAGCAGTGGGGTTGTTCTAGCGGATATACGGCAGTTCTTC	CASSGVVLADIRQFF	TRBD2	.	TRBV2	TRBJ2-1
TGTGCCAGCAGCCAAGCGGGGGGGGACGCCTACAATGAGCAGTTCTTC	CASSQAGGDAYNEQFF	TRBD2	.	TRBV4-2	TRBJ2-1
TGTGCCAGCACAGACAGGGCGTCTGGAAACACCATATATTTT	CASTDRASGNTIYF	TRBD1	.	TRBV3-1/TRBV3-2	TRBJ1-3
TGTGCCAGCAGTGAAGTCCGGGGTGTGGGAGATACGCAGTATTTT	CASSEVRGVGDTQYF	.	.	TRBV2	TRBJ2-3
TGTGCCAGCAGTTTATCGGGGACAGGGAGCGGCTACACCTTC	CASSLSGTGSGYTF	TRBD1	.	TRBV27	TRBJ1-2
TGCGCCAGCAGCTCAGAACAGGCTTCCTCTGGAAACACCATATATTTT	CASSSEQASSGNTIYF	.	.	TRBV5-1	TRBJ1-3
TGCAGTGCTAGTATAGCGGGGGTCGCAGGTACGCAGTATTTT	CSASIAGVAGTQYF	TRBD2	.	TRBV20-1	TRBJ2-3
TGCGCCAGCAGCCAAGATCGAGGTTATCAGCCCCAGCATTTT	CASSQDRGYQPQHF	.	.	TRBV4-1	TRBJ1-5
TGTGCCAGCACCCCCCAGGCAGGGAACTATGGCTACACCTTC	CASTPQAGNYGYTF	.	.	TRBV2	TRBJ1-2
TGTGCCAGTAGTACCCAATTGACTAGCGGGGGGGCACAGACCCAGTACTTC	CASSTQLTSGGAQTQYF	TRBD2	.	TRBV19	TRBJ2-5
TGTGCCAGTAGTATAGACTCTTCTACGAGGCTTTCACCCCTCCACTTT	CASSIDSSTRLSPLHF	.	.	TRBV19	TRBJ1-6
TGTGCCAGCAGCCAAGATTGGCTAGCGGGGGGGCTGACAGATACGCAGTATTTT	CASSQDWLAGGLTDTQYF	TRBD2	.	TRBV14	TRBJ2-3
TGTGCCAGCAGTTACCCGGGAGGGACTATCGGGAACAATCAGCCCCAGCATTTT	CASSYPGGTIGNNQPQHF	.	.	TRBV6-2/TRBV6-3	TRBJ1-5
TGTGCCAGCGCCCCAACTGTAAACACTGAAGCTTTCTTT	CASAPTVNTEAFF	.	.	TRBV6-5	TRBJ1-1
TGTGCCAGCAGCTTAGATCGGACAGGAGTAGCAGATACGCAGTATTTT	CASSLDRTGVADTQYF	TRBD1	.	TRBV11-2	TRBJ2-3
TGTGCCAGCAGCTTAGGGGACAGGGGCCATAATTCACCCCTCCACTTT	CASSLGDRGHNSPLHF	TRBD1	.	TRBV13	TRBJ1-6
TGTGCCAGCAGCTTGGATCAGGGTTTTGGCTACACCTTC	CASSLDQGFGYTF	.	few	TRBV5-4	TRBJ1-2
TGTGCCAGCAGCCTAACCTCTGGAAACACCATATATTTT	CASSLTSGNTIYF	.	.	TRBV12-3/TRBV12-4	TRBJ1-3
TGTGCCAGCAGCTTGGTCCCGGGACAGGGGGCTAGTGGCTACACCTTC	CASSLVPGQGASGYTF	TRBD1	.	TRBV5-6	TRBJ1-2
TGTGCCAGCAGCCGAGGGACAGATGGCTACACCTTC	CASSRGTDGYTF	TRBD1	.	TRBV3-1/TRBV3-2	TRBJ1-2
TGCGCCAGCAGCAGGGGGGGGGCGTACAATGAGCAGTTCTTC	CASSRGGAYNEQFF	.	.	TRBV4-1	TRBJ2-1
TGTGCCAGCTCACCATCAACAGGTGTAGGGCAGCCCCAGCATTTT	CASSPSTGVGQPQHF	.	.	TRBV18	TRBJ1-5
TGTGCCAGCAGCTTACTAGCGGGGGGCCTCACAGATACGCAGTATTTT	CASSLLAGGLTDTQYF	TRBD2	.	TRBV11-2	TRBJ2-3
TGTGCCAGCACCCCCGGAGGGAGCGATTCACCCCTCCACTTT	CASTPGGSDSPLHF	.	few	TRBV25-1	TRBJ1-6
TGTGCCAGCAGCTTAGAGGGGGTTAGTAATTCACCCCTCCACTTT	CASSLEGVSNSPLHF	.	.	TRBV13	TRBJ1-6
TGTGCCAGCAGCTTGGGTCGGTTGAACACTGAAGCTTTCTTT	CASSLGRLNTEAFF	.	.	TRBV5-8	TRBJ1-1
TGTGCCAGCAGTGCTACCCGGGACAGGGGAAATTCACCCCTCCACTTT	CASSATRDRGNSPLHF	TRBD1	.	TRBV6-1	TRBJ1-6
TGTGCCAGCAGCCCGGATAGGGGAGGGGGTGAAAAACTGTTTTTT	CASSPDRGGGEKLFF	.	.	TRBV2	TRBJ1-4
TGTGCCACCAAGGGGGACCTAGGTTCACCCCTCCACTTT	CATKGDLGSPLHF	.	.	TRBV6-5	TRBJ1-6
TGTGCCAGCAGCCCCCGACAGGGAGAAAACACTGAAGCTTTCTTT	CASSPRQGENTEAFF	TRBD1	.	TRBV11-2	TRBJ1-1
TGTGCCAGCAGCCGGGACAGGCAGGATCTATATTATGGCTACACCTTC	CASSRDRQDLYYGYTF	TRBD1	few	TRBV2	TRBJ1-2